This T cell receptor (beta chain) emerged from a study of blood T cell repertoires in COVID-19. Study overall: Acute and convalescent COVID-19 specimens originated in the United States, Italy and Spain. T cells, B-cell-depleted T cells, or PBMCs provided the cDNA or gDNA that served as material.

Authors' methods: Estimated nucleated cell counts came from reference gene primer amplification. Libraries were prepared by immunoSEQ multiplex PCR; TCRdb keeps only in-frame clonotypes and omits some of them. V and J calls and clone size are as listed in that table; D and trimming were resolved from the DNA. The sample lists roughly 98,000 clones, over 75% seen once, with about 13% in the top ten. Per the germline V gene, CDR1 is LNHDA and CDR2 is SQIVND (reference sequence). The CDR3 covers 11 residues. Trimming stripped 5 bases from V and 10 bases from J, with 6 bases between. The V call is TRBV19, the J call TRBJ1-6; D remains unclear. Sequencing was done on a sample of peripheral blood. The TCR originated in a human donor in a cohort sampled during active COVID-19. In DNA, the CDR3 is TGTGCCAGTAGTGAACGGTCACCCCTCCACTTT. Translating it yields CASSERSPLHF.